The source of this TCR beta chain is a study of vaccination effects on CD4 cells after COVID-19. Study background: At 16 days and one week before vaccination, a couple of convalescent patients gave samples.

Germline V gives CDR1 MNHEY, CDR2 SVGEGT. V lost 0 bases and J lost 0, with 9 bases in between. The CDR3 has 15 residues. The assay was immunoSEQ multiplex PCR, and TCRdb's table has in-frame clones only and misses some. The table includes about 20,000 clones, 70% to 85% detected once. A remark on this clone: Its antigen is not identified.

Sequencing followed a ViraFEST assay step that expanded antigen-specific CD4+ T cells with viral peptide pools. Upon completion of 10 to 11 days in culture, CD4+ T cells were isolated. The person's infection with SARS-CoV-2, confirmed by PCR, took place between March and December 2020. Both day 3 and day 7 saw half the medium replaced with IL-2 medium. The TCR comes from a human donor who had a prior SARS-CoV-2 infection. The sample here was CD4+ T cells from PBMCs cultured with a peptide pool, taken before COVID-19 vaccination. The rearrangement joins TRBV6-2 or TRBV6-3 to TRBJ2-7; the D is unclear. The CDR3 sequence: CASSYSRSFSYEQYF. The CDR3 nucleotides are TGTGCCAGCAGTTACTCGAGATCCTTCTCCTACGAGCAGTACTTC.